This passage covers 30 T cell receptor beta chains from one sample sequenced in a study of blood T cell repertoires in COVID-19. TCRdb keeps only in-frame clones here, not all; method: immunoSEQ multiplex PCR. The table lists around 340,000 clones, approximately 90% of them singletons. The sample taken for sequencing was peripheral blood. Every receptor here comes from a woman aged 60-75 years with COVID-19, enrolled during active disease.

The genes are TRBV3-1 (or the pseudogene TRBV3-2) and TRBJ1-2; D is ambiguous. The ends were cut back, 1 base at V and 4 bases at J, with 7 bases in the middle. The CDR3 contains 13 residues. The germline gives CDR1 LGHDT, CDR2 YNNKEL (reference sequence). The CDR3 DNA follows: TGTGCCAGCAGCCAAGTTGCAGTCTATGGCTACACCTTC. Protein product: CASSQVAVYGYTF.

The chain links TRBV5-5 to TRBJ2-5; D is ambiguous. Trimming took off 2 bases at V and 1 base at J, with 3 bases between the two ends. The CDR3 runs 12 residues. Germline V gene lookup returns CDR1 SGHKS and CDR2 YYEKEE (reference sequence). The CDR3 coding sequence is TGTGCCAGCAGCTTCGGCCAAGAGACCCAGTACTTC. Protein: CASSFGQETQYF.

The chain recombines TRBV28 with TRBJ1-2; D is undetermined. V was cut by 3 bases and J by 7 bases, with 9 bases left in between. The length of the CDR3 is 12 residues. CDR1 and CDR2 (germline): MDHEN, SYDVKM. CDR3: CASSLSRLGYTF. The DNA for the CDR3 is TGTGCCAGCAGTTTGTCCAGGCTTGGCTACACCTTC.

This chain links TRBV18 with TRBJ1-4; D call uncertain. With 4 bases removed from V and 3 bases from J, the gap between germline ends came to 9 bases. In germline, CDR1 is KGHSH, CDR2 LQKENI. The CDR3 sequence is 14 residues long. The DNA for the CDR3 is TGTGCCAGCTCACGAAGCAACTCTAATGAAAAACTGTTTTTT. Amino acid sequence: CASSRSNSNEKLFF.

CDR3 nucleotide sequence: TGTGCCAGTAGTCCCAGGGGATGGAACACCGGGGAGCTGTTTTTT. It is translated as CASSPRGWNTGELFF. The chain employs TRBV19 and TRBJ2-2, with a possible D match to TRBD1 (6 bases). The germline V and J ends were trimmed by 5 bases and 1 base, with 11 bases remaining between them. Germline assignment: CDR1 LNHDA and CDR2 SQIVND (reference sequence). The CDR3 has 15 residues.

This clone showed up just a few times. Within the sample, other DNA sequences also encode this same CDR3. The rearrangement joins TRBV2 to TRBJ1-1; D remains unclear. Germline CDR1 reads SNHLY; CDR2 reads FYNNEI. The CDR3 loop spans 13 amino acids. The V and J ends lost 5 bases and 0 bases respectively, with 7 bases between them. CDR3 protein: CASSRDMNTEAFF. The CDR3 DNA follows: TGTGCCAGCAGTCGTGACATGAACACTGAAGCTTTCTTT. The full variable domain, completed using reference TRBV2 and TRBJ1-1, is EPEVTQTPSHQVTQMGQEVILRCVPISNHLYFYWYRQILGQKVEFLVSFYNNEISEKSEIFDDQFSVERPDGSNFTLKIRSTKLEDSAMYFCASSRDMNTEAFFGQGTRLTVV.

This chain joins TRBV10-2 and TRBJ1-5; 7 bases agree with TRBD1. This CDR3 contains 15 residues. The ends lost 8 bases at V and 3 bases at J; junction bases unmatched: 10. Germline V gene data show CDR1 as WSHSY and CDR2 as SAAADI. The CDR3 DNA is TGCGCCAGCGCCATCGGCAGGGGGGCCAATCAGCCCCAGCATTTT. This codes for CASAIGRGANQPQHF.

The chain recombines TRBV28 with TRBJ2-2; 8 positions agree with TRBD1. The junction had 2 bases not matched to a gene; V was cut back by 6 bases and J by 2 bases. Looked up from germline, CDR1 is MDHEN and CDR2 is SYDVKM. The CDR3 covers 14 residues. The CDR3 coding sequence is TGTGCCAGCAGCAGGGGGCTAAACACCGGGGAGCTGTTTTTT. It yields the protein CASSRGLNTGELFF.

V is TRBV7-2 and J is TRBJ2-7; D perhaps matches TRBD2 (6 bases). The CDR3 sequence is 16 residues long. Trimming stripped 2 bases from V and 7 bases from J, with 21 bases between. Germline lookup yields CDR1 SGHTA and CDR2 FQGNSA. The CDR3 region has the DNA TGTGCCAGCAGCTTATGGGCCGGGGGAGCCTCTTGGGAGCAGTACTTC. Amino acids: CASSLWAGGASWEQYF.

This chain links TRBV5-5 with TRBJ1-2; D is ambiguous. Germline values: CDR1 SGHKS, CDR2 YYEKEE (reference sequence). The CDR3 totals 14 residues. V lost 4 bases and J 8 bases, leaving 18 bases between the germline ends. The CDR3 coding sequence is TGTGCCAGCAGCCAACAAGTCACCCTGGGCGGCTACACCTTC. Its translation: CASSQQVTLGGYTF.

This chain joins TRBV12-3 or TRBV12-4 and TRBJ1-2; TRBD1 agrees at 7 bases. The CDR3 is 13 amino acids. After removal of 5 bases from V and 11 bases from J, the junction contained 11 bases not matched to a gene. The CDR3 bases are TGTGCCAGCAGTCGCGGACAGGCCGTCGGGTACACCTTC. Residues: CASSRGQAVGYTF.

The J gene is TRBJ1-1, the V gene TRBV5-1; perhaps TRBD1 as D (6 bases). V lost 4 bases and J 6 bases, leaving 19 bases between the germline ends. Germline V gives CDR1 SGHRS, CDR2 YFSETQ. There are 15 residues in the CDR3. CDR3 nucleotides: TGCGCCAGCAGCCCGGGGGGCCGGGGACTGTCTGAAGCTTTCTTT. Translated, it gives CASSPGGRGLSEAFF.

CDR3 sequence: CASSLGGLAGGTEQFF. DNA for the CDR3: TGTGCCAGCAGCTTGGGTGGGCTAGCGGGGGGGACTGAGCAGTTCTTC. This rearrangement joins TRBV5-4 to TRBJ2-1; TRBD2 agrees at 12 bases. This CDR3 has 16 residues. V shed 0 bases, J shed 9 bases, and the junction held 7 bases outside the gene matches. CDR1 SGHNT and CDR2 YYREEE come from the germline V gene (reference sequence).

CDR3 DNA sequence: TGTGCCAGCACCCCGGCTAGAAAGAGCACTGAAGCTTTCTTT. It is translated as CASTPARKSTEAFF. This chain links TRBV3-1 (or the pseudogene TRBV3-2) with TRBJ1-1; no clear D. CDR3 size: 14 residues. V dropped 7 bases and J dropped 4 bases, with 16 bases sitting between them. The germline gives CDR1 LGHDT, CDR2 YNNKEL (reference sequence).

To note about this clone: Other nucleotide sequences from this sample produce the same CDR3. This chain links TRBV3-1 (or the pseudogene TRBV3-2) with TRBJ1-2, with unresolved D. Germline CDR1 and CDR2: LGHDT and YNNKEL (reference sequence). V was clipped by 1 base and J by 7 bases, with 4 bases between them. The CDR3 has 11 amino acids. The CDR3 is CASSQGAGYTF. The CDR3 DNA reads TGTGCCAGCAGCCAAGGAGCTGGCTACACCTTC.

The chain couples TRBV30 to TRBJ1-2; TRBD1 matches 7 bases. Germline CDR1 and CDR2: GTSNPN and SVGIG (reference sequence). V gave up 5 bases and J gave up 8 bases; unmatched junction bases: 8. The length of the CDR3 is 12 residues. Written as DNA, the CDR3 is TGTGCCTGGGGTACTAGGGGGCAAGGCTACACCTTC. This sequence encodes CAWGTRGQGYTF.

The count of this clone is one. CDR3 DNA sequence: TGTGCCAGCAGACCGACAGGTAGTGGGGTCGAAAAACTGTTTTTT. This codes for CASRPTGSGVEKLFF. This chain uses TRBV6-5 with TRBJ1-4, with a weak D call TRBD1 (6 bases). Per the germline V gene, CDR1 is MNHEY and CDR2 is SVGAGI. Trimming pared 6 bases from V and 8 bases from J, leaving 19 bases between. This CDR3 has 15 residues.

The CDR3 nucleotides read TGCGCCAGCAGCGTGGGACAGAACTATGGCTACACCTTC. This translates into CASSVGQNYGYTF. The chain recombines TRBV5-1 with TRBJ1-2, with 7 positions matching TRBD1. J was trimmed by 2 bases and V by 4 bases; bases with no gene match: 2. This CDR3 is 13 amino acids long. From germline, CDR1 is SGHRS and CDR2 YFSETQ. The whole variable domain, remainder taken from reference TRBV5-1 and TRBJ1-2, is KAGVTQTPRYLIKTRGQQVTLSCSPISGHRSVSWYQQTPGQGLQFLFEYFSETQRNKGNFPGRFSGRQFSNSRSEMNVSTLELGDSALYLCASSVGQNYGYTFGSGTRLTVV.

The J gene is TRBJ2-1, the V gene TRBV10-3; TRBD2 agrees at 9 bases. The trim removed 0 bases at V and 6 bases at J, leaving 6 bases unmatched. CDR3 length: 16 residues. From germline, CDR1 is ENHRY and CDR2 SYGVKD. CDR3 protein: CAISESGLAGRNEQFF. DNA for the CDR3: TGTGCCATCAGTGAGTCGGGGCTAGCGGGGCGCAATGAGCAGTTCTTC.

V and J are TRBV6-6 and TRBJ1-2; the match to TRBD1 covers 8 bases. Trimming cost V 6 bases and J 8 bases; bases outside gene matches: 5. Germline lookup yields CDR1 MNHNY and CDR2 SVGAGI (reference sequence). The CDR3 consists of 12 residues. CDR3 nucleotide sequence: TGTGCCAGCAGGGAGGACAGGGTCGGCTACACCTTC. It codes for CASREDRVGYTF.

CDR3 in DNA: TGTGCCAGCTCACCAGCAGTTAACTACGAGCAGTACTTC. This translates into CASSPAVNYEQYF. The chain links TRBV18 to TRBJ2-7; D remains unclear. CDR1 is KGHSH, CDR2 LQKENI, per germline. V was pared by 2 bases and J by 3 bases, with 8 bases between. The CDR3 is made up of 13 amino acids.

V is TRBV6-6 and J is TRBJ2-2, with D tentatively TRBD1 (7 bases). CDR3 length: 15 residues. V was pared by 5 bases and J by 6 bases, with 16 bases between. Germline V gene data show CDR1 as MNHNY and CDR2 as SVGAGI (reference sequence). CDR3 loop: CASSTTGRRAGELFF. DNA for the CDR3: TGTGCCAGCAGTACGACAGGGAGGAGGGCCGGGGAGCTGTTTTTT.

This chain uses TRBV3-1 (or the pseudogene TRBV3-2) with TRBJ1-6; the D is unclear. The CDR3 sequence is 12 residues long. V lost 0 bases, J lost 15 bases, and 9 bases lay in between. Germline assignment: CDR1 LGHDT and CDR2 YNNKEL (reference sequence). The CDR3 region has the DNA TGTGCCAGCAGCCAAGATCTGAGCCTCCTCCACTTT. It encodes CASSQDLSLLHF.

This chain connects TRBV20-1 to TRBJ1-1; D gene ambiguous. Looked up from germline, CDR1 is DFQATT and CDR2 is SNEGSKA (reference sequence). This CDR3 is 11 amino acids long. With 5 bases removed from V and 2 bases from J, the gap between germline ends came to 6 bases. The CDR3 here is CSAGRNTEAFF. The CDR3 nucleotides read TGCAGTGCTGGGAGAAACACTGAAGCTTTCTTT.

The V call is TRBV19, the J call TRBJ1-1, with unresolved D. The CDR3 contains 13 residues. Trimming removed 0 bases at V and 3 bases at J, with 5 bases between. Germline CDR1 reads LNHDA; CDR2 reads SQIVND (reference sequence). CDR3 DNA: TGTGCCAGTAGTATAGATCACTACACTGAAGCTTTCTTT. It yields the protein CASSIDHYTEAFF.

This clone was counted a single time. The chain couples TRBV6-5 to TRBJ2-7; D gene ambiguous. CDR1 MNHEY and CDR2 SVGAGI come from the germline V gene. This CDR3 spans 14 amino acids. Trimming shortened V by 6 bases and J by 0 bases, and 12 bases separated the two germline ends. CDR3 nucleotide sequence: TGTGCCAGCAGCGCTCATTACAGCTCCTACGAGCAGTACTTC. Translated, it gives CASSAHYSSYEQYF.

The chain employs TRBV15 and TRBJ1-2; 9 nucleotides match TRBD1. Germline V lookup: CDR1 LNHNV, CDR2 YYDKDF (reference sequence). The CDR3 totals 14 residues. V gave up 7 bases and J gave up 4 bases; unmatched junction bases: 7. CDR3 DNA sequence: TGTGCCACCACAACAGGGGGCGTTGGCTATGGCTACACCTTC. Encoded protein: CATTTGGVGYGYTF.

V is TRBV1 and J is TRBJ1-6; the listed D gene, TRBD1, was not tested against the DNA. TRBV1 is annotated as a pseudogene. The CDR3 has 21 residues. CDR3 sequence (DNA): TGCACCAGCAGCCGAGAGACCGGGACAGGGGGTAGAACGTCCTATAATTCACCCCTCCACTTT. It translates to CTSSRETGTGGRTSYNSPLHF.

J is TRBJ2-1 and V is TRBV6-4; 10 nucleotides match TRBD2. The V and J ends lost 2 bases and 6 bases, in that order; junction bases with no gene match: 4. The CDR3 runs to 15 residues. CDR1 and CDR2 (germline): MRHNA, SNTAGT. CDR3 DNA: TGTGCCAGCAGTGACGTTAGCGGGGGGCGCAATGAGCAGTTCTTC. Protein: CASSDVSGGRNEQFF.

V gene TRBV29-1 combines with J gene TRBJ1-3; D remains unclear. The V and J ends lost 4 bases and 1 base respectively, with 5 bases between them. CDR3 size: 12 residues. Germline V gene sequence: CDR1 SQVTM, CDR2 ANQGSEA. The CDR3 sequence: CSVVRSGNTIYF. CDR3 DNA: TGCAGCGTTGTTCGGTCTGGAAACACCATATATTTT.